This TCR beta chain appears in the sequencing data of a study of blood T cell repertoires in COVID-19. Using immunoSEQ multiplex PCR, the repertoire was profiled, and TCRdb retains in-frame clones only, with some absent. The table includes around 180,000 clones, roughly 84% detected once. This CDR3 has 14 amino acids. V was cut by 10 bases and J by 2 bases, with 17 bases left in between. CDR1 is MNHNY and CDR2 is SVGAGI in the germline V gene (reference sequence). The receptor was isolated from a human donor in a cohort sampled during active COVID-19. The chain couples TRBV6-6 to TRBJ2-5, with D perhaps TRBD2 (5 bases). What was sequenced was peripheral blood. The DNA for the CDR3 is TGTGCCACAACCCGAGGGCTCAGGCAAGAGACCCAGTACTTC. It yields the protein CATTRGLRQETQYF.